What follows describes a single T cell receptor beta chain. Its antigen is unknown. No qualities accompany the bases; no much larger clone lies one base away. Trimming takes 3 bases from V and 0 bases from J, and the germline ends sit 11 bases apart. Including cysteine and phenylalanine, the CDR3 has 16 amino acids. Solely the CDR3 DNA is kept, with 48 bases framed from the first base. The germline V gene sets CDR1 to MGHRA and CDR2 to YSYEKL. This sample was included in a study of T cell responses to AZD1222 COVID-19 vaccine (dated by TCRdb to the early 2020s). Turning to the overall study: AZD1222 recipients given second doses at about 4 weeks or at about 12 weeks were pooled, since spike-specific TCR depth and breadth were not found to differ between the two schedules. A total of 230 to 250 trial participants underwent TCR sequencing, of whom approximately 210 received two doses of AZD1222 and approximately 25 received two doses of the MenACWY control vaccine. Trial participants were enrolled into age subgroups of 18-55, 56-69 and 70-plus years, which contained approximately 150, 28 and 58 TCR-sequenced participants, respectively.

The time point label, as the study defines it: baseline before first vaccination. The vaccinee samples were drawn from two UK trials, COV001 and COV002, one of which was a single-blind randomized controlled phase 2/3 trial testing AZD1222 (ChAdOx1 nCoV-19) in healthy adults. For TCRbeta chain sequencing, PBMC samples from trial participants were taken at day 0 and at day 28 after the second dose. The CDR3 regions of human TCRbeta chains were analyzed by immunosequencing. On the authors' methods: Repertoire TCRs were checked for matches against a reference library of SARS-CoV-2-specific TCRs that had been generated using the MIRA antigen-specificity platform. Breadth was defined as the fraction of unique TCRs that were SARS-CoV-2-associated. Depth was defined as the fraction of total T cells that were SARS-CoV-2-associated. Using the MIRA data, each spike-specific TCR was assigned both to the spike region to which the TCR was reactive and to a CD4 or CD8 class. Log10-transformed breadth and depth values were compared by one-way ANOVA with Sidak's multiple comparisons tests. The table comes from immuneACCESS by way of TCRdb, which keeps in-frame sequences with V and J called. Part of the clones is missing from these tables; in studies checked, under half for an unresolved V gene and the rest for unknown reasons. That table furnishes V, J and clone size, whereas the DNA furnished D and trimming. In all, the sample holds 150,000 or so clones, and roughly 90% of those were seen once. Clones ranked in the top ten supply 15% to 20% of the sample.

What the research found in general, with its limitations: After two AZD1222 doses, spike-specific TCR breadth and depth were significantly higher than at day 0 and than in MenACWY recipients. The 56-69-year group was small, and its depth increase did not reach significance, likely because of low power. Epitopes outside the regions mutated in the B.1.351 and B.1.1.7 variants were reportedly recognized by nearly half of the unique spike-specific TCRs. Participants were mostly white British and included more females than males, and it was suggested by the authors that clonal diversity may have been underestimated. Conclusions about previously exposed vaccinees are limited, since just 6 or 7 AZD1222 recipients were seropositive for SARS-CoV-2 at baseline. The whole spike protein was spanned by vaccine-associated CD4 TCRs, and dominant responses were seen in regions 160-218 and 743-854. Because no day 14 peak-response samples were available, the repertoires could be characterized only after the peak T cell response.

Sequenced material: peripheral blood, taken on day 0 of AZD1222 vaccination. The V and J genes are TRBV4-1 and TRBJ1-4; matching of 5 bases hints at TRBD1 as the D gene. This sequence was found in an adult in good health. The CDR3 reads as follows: CASSQGDRATNEKLFF. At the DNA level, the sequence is TGCGCCAGCAGCCAGGGGGACCGAGCAACTAATGAAAAACTGTTTTTT.